This T cell receptor (beta chain) is from a study of esophageal squamous cell carcinoma under preoperative chemotherapy. Points from the study as a whole: Peripheral T cells showed a significant TCR diversity increase after chemotherapy, unlike tumor-infiltrating lymphocytes.

There are 15 residues in the CDR3. Trimming cost V 6 bases and J 13 bases; bases outside gene matches: 12. The germline CDR1 and CDR2 sequences are SGHVS and FNYEAQ. Time point defined: after preoperative PTX-NDP chemotherapy. MiXCR was run by TCRdb on the PCR reads, yielding one entry per CDR3 protein. The sample yields 32,000 or so distinct CDR3 sequences, around half seen once. Details on this clonotype: The antigen is undetermined.

This specimen was collected from a patient given preoperative chemotherapy. The TCR was taken from a human donor with esophageal squamous cell carcinoma. The donor label of this sample is uncertain. The V gene is TRBV7-6, the J gene TRBJ2-2; 12 bases are shared with TRBD2. CDR3 loop: CASSLAGGPTGTLFF. The CDR3 nucleotides are TGTGCCAGCAGTCTAGCGGGGGGGCCTACTGGGACGCTGTTTTTT.